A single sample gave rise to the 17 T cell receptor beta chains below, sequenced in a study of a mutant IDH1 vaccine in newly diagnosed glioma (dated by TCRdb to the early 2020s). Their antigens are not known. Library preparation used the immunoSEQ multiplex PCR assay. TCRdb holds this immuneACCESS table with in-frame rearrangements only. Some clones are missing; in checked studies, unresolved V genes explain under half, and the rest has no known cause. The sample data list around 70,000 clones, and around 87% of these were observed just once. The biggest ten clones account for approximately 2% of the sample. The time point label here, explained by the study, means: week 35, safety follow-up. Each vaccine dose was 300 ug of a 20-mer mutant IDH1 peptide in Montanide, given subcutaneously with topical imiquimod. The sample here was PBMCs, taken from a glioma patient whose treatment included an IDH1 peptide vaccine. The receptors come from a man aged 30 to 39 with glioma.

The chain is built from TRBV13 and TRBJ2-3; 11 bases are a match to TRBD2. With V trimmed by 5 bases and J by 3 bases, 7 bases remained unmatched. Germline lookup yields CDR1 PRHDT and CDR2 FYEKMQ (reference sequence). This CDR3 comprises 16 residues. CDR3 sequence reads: CASSTFLAGGTDTQYF. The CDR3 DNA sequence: TGTGCCAGCAGCACCTTTTTAGCGGGGGGGACAGATACGCAGTATTTT.

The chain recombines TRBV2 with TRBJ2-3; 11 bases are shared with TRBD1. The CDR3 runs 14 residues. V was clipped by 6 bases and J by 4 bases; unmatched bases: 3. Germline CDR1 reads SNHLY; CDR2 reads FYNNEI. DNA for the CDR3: TGTGCCAGCAGGAGGGGACAGGGGGCAGATACGCAGTATTTT. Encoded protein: CASRRGQGADTQYF.

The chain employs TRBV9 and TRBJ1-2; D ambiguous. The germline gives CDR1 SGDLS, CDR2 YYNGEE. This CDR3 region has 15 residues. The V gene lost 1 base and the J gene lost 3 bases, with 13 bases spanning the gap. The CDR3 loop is CASSVTLQVHYGYTF. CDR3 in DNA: TGTGCCAGCAGCGTAACGCTCCAGGTACACTATGGCTACACCTTC.

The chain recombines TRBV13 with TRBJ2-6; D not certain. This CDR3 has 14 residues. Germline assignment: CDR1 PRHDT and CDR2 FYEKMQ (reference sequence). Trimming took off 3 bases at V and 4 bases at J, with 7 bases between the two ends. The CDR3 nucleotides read TGTGCCAGCAGCTTTGGAGCCGGGGCCAACGTCCTGACTTTC. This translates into CASSFGAGANVLTF.

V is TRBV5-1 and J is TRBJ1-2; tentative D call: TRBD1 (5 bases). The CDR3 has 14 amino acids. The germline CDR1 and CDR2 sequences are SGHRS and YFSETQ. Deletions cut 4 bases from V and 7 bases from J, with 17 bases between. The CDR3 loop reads CASSHKDSSGGYTF. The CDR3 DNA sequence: TGCGCCAGCAGCCATAAAGACAGTTCGGGTGGCTACACCTTC.

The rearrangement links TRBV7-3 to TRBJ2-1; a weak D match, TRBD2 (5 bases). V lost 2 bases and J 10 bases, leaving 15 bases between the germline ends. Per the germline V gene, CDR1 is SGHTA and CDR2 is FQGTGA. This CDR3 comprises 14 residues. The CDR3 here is CASSLGGSDLEQFF. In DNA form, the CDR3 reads TGTGCCAGCAGCTTAGGCGGGTCGGATCTCGAGCAGTTCTTC.

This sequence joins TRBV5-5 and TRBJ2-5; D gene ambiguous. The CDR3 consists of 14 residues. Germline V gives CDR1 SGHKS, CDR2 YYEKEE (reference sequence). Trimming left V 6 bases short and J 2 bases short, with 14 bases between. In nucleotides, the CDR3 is TGTGCCAGCACCACAAGGGCAGTTCAAGAGACCCAGTACTTC. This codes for CASTTRAVQETQYF.

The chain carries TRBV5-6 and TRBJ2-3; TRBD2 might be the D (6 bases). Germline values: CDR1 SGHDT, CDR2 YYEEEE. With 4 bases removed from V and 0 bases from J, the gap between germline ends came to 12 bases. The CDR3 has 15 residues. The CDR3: CASSPGTFSTDTQYF. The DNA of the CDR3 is TGTGCCAGCAGCCCCGGGACTTTCAGCACAGATACGCAGTATTTT.

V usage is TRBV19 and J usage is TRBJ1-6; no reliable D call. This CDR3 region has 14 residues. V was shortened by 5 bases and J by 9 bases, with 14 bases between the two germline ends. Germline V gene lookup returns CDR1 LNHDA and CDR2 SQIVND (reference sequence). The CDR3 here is CASSPQEFTSPLHF. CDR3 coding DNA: TGTGCCAGTAGTCCGCAGGAGTTTACTTCACCCCTCCACTTT.

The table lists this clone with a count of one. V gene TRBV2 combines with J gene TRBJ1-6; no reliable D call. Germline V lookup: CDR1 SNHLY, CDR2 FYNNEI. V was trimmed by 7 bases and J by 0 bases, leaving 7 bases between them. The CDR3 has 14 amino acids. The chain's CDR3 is CASITSSYNSPLHF. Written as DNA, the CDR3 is TGTGCCAGCATAACGAGCTCCTATAATTCACCCCTCCACTTT. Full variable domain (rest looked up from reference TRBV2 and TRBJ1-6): EPEVTQTPSHQVTQMGQEVILRCVPISNHLYFYWYRQILGQKVEFLVSFYNNEISEKSEIFDDQFSVERPDGSNFTLKIRSTKLEDSAMYFCASITSSYNSPLHFGNGTRLTVT.

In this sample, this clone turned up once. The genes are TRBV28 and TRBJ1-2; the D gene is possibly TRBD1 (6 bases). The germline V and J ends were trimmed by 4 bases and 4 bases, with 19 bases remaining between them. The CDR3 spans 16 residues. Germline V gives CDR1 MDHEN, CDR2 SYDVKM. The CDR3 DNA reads TGTGCCAGCAGTTCCTCGGGGGGCAGGCCTGCCTATGGCTACACCTTC. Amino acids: CASSSSGGRPAYGYTF.

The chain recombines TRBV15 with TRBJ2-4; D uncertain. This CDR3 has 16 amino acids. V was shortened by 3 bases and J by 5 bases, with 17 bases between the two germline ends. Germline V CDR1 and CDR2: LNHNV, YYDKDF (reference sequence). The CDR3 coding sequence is TGTGCCACCAGCAGGGCCCCTCTAACACCTGAAAACATTCAGTACTTC. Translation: CATSRAPLTPENIQYF. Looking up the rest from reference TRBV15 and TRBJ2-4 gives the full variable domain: DAMVIQNPRYQVTQFGKPVTLSCSQTLNHNVMYWYQQKSSQAPKLLFHYYDKDFNNEADTPDNFQSRRPNTSFCFLDIRSPGLGDTAMYLCATSRAPLTPENIQYFGAGTRLSVL.

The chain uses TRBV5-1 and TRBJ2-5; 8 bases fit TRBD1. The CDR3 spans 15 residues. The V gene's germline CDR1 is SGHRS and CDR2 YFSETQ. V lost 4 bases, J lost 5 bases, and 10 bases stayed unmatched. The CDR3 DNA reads TGCGCCAGCAGCATACAGACAGGGGATGAGGAGACCCAGTACTTC. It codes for CASSIQTGDEETQYF.

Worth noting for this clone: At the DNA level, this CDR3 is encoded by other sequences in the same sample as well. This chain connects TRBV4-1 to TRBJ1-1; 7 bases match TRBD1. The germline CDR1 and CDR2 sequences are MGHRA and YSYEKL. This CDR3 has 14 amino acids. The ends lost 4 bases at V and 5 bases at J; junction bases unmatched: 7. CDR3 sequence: CASSPGQANTEAFF. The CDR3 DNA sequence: TGCGCCAGCAGCCCAGGACAGGCGAATACTGAAGCTTTCTTT.

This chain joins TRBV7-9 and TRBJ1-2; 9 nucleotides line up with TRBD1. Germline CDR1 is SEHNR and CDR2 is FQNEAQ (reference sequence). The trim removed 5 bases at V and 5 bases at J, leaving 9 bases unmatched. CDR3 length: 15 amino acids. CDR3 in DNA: TGTGCCAGCAGCCCCATGTGGGGGACAGGGTATGGCTACACCTTC. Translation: CASSPMWGTGYGYTF.

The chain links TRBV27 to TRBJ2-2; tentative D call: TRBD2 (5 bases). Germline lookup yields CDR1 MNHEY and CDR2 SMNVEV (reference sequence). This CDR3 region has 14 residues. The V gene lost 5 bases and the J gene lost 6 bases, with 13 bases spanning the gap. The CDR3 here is CASSGTRVAGELFF. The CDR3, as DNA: TGTGCCAGCAGTGGCACTAGGGTGGCCGGGGAGCTGTTTTTT.

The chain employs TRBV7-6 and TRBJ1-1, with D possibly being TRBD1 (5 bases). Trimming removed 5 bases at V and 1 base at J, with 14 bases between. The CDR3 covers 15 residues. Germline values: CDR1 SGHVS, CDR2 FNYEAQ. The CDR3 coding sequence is TGTGCCAGCAGCCCCCTCGGGGGAGGGAACACTGAAGCTTTCTTT. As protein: CASSPLGGGNTEAFF.